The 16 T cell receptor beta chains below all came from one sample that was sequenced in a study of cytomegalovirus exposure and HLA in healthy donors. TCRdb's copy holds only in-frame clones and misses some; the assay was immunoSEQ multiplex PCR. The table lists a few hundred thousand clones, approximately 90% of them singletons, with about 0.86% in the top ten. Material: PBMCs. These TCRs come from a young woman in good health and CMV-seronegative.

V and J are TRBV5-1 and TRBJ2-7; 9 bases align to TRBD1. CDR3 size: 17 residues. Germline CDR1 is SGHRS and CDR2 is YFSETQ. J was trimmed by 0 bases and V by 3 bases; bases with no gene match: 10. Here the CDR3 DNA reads TGCGCCAGCAGCTCAGGACAGGGGCTCTCCAGCTCCTACGAGCAGTACTTC. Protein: CASSSGQGLSSSYEQYF.

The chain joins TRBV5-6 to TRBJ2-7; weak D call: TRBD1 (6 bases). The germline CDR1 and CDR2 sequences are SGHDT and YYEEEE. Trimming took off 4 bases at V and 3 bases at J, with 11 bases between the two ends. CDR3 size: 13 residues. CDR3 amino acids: CASSPQGGYEQYF. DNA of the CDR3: TGTGCCAGCAGCCCACAGGGTGGCTACGAGCAGTACTTC.

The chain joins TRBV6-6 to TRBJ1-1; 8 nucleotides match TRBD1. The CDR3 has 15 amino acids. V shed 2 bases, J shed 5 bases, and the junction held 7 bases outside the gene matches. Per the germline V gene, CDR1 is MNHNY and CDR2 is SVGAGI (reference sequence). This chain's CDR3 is CASSYGQGARTEAFF. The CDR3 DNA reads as TGTGCCAGCAGTTACGGCCAGGGGGCAAGAACTGAAGCTTTCTTT.

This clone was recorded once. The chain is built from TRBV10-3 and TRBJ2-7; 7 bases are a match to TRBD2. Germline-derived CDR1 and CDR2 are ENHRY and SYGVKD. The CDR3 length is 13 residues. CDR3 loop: CATGSGGVDEQYF. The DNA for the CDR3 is TGTGCGACGGGGTCGGGGGGAGTAGACGAGCAGTACTTC.

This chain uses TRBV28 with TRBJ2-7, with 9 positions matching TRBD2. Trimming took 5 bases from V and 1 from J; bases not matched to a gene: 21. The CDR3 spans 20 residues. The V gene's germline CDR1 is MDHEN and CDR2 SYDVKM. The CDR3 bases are TGTGCCAGCAGTCCACGGGTCGGTAGAATAGCGGGAGTGTTGTCCTACGAGCAGTACTTC. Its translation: CASSPRVGRIAGVLSYEQYF.

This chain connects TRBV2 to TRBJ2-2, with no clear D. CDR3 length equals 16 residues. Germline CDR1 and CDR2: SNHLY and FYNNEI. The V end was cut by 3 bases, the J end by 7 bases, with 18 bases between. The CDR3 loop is CASSDPSLGVSGELFF. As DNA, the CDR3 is TGTGCCAGCAGTGATCCGAGTCTGGGCGTCAGCGGGGAGCTGTTTTTT.

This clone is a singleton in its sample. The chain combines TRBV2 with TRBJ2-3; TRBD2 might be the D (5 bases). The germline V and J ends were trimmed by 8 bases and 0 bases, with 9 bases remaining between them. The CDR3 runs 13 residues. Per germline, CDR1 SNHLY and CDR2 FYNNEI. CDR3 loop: CASRRGSTDTQYF. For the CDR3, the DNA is TGTGCCAGCCGGCGCGGGAGCACAGATACGCAGTATTTT.

The DNA for the CDR3 is TGCGCCAGCAGTGGGGCAGGGCAGCGTCGAATGGGCTACACCTTC. Translated: CASSGAGQRRMGYTF. The chain has TRBV10-2 and TRBJ1-2; the D gene is possibly TRBD1 (5 bases). The V gene's germline CDR1 is WSHSY and CDR2 SAAADI. Trimming stripped 4 bases from V and 8 bases from J, with 20 bases between. This CDR3 is built from 15 residues.

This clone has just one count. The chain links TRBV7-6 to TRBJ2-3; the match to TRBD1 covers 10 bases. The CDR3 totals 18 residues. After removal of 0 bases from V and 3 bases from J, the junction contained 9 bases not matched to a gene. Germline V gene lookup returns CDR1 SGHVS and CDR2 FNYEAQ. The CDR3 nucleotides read TGTGCCAGCAGCTTAGCCATAGACCGGGACAGGGGAACAGATACGCAGTATTTT. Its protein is CASSLAIDRDRGTDTQYF.

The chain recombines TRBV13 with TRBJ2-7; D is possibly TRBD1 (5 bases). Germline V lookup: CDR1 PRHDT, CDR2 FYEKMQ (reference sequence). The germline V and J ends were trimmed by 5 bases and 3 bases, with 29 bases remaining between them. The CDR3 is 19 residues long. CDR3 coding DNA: TGTGCCAGCAGCCGACAGCCGCAACCCGACAGACCAAGAAACTACGAGCAGTACTTC. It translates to CASSRQPQPDRPRNYEQYF.

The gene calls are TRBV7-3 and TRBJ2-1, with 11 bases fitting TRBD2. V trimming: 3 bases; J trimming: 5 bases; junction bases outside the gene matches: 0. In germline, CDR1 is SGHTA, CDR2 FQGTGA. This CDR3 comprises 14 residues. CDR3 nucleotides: TGTGCCAGCAGCTTTAGCGGGAGGGACAATGAGCAGTTCTTC. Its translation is CASSFSGRDNEQFF.

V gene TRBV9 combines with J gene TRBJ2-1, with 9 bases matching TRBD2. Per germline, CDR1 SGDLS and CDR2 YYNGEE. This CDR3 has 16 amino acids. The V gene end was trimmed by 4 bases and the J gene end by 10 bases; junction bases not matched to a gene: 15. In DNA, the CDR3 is TGTGCCAGCAGCACGCCTAGCGGGGAGACGTACGGGGAGCAGTTCTTC. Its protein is CASSTPSGETYGEQFF.

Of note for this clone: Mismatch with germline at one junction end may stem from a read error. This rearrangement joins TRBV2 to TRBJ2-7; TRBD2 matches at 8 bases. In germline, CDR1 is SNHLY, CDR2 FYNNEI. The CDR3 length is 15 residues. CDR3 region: CASSVSRGGSYEQYF. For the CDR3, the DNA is TGTGCCAGTAGTGTGAGCCGGGGGGGCTCCTACGAGCAGTACTTC.

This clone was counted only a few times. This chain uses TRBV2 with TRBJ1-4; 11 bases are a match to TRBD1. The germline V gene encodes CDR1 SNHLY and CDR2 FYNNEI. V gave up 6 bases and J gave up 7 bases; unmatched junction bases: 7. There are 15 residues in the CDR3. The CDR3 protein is CASRATGTGGEKLFF. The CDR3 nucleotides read TGTGCCAGCAGGGCTACCGGGACAGGGGGTGAAAAACTGTTTTTT.

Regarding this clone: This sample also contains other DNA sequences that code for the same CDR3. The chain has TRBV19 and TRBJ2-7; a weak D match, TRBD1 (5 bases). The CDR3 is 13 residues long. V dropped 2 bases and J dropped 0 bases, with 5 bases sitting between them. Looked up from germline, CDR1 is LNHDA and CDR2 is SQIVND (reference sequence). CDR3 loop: CASSIQGSYEQYF. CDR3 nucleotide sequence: TGTGCCAGTAGTATACAGGGCTCCTACGAGCAGTACTTC. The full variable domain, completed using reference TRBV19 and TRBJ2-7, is DGGITQSPKYLFRKEGQNVTLSCEQNLNHDAMYWYRQDPGQGLRLIYYSQIVNDFQKGDIAEGYSVSREKKESFPLTVTSAQKNPTAFYLCASSIQGSYEQYFGPGTRLTVT.

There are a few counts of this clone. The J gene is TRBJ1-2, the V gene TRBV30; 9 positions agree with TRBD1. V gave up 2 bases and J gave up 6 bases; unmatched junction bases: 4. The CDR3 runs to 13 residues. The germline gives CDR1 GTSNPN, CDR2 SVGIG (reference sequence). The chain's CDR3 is CAWSPDRGDGYTF. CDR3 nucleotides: TGTGCCTGGAGTCCGGACAGGGGAGATGGCTACACCTTC. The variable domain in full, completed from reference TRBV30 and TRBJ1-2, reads SQTIHQWPATLVQPVGSPLSLECTVEGTSNPNLYWYRQAAGRGLQLLFYSVGIGQISSEVPQNLSASRPQDRQFILSSKKLLLSDSGFYLCAWSPDRGDGYTFGSGTRLTVV.